This T cell receptor beta chain was captured in a study of blood T cells in healthy people across ages. With a J-beta primer mix and a sample-barcoded 5' primer, a second PCR ran about 7 to 12 cycles. TCRdb re-derived calls from the 5' RACE reads in MiXCR, one entry per CDR3 protein. Of approximately 800,000 distinct CDR3 sequences in the sample, around three fifths are singletons; the top ten hold more than 25%. The source of this sequence is a man in his forties in good health. The specimen sequenced was blood.

The CDR3 is CASSKAKLGAGSSYEQYF. The CDR3 bases are TGTGCCAGCAGCAAAGCGAAGTTGGGGGCGGGAAGCTCCTACGAGCAGTACTTC. The chain links TRBV21-1 to TRBJ2-7; the DNA was not compared with TRBD1, the D call given in the table. TRBV21-1 counts as a pseudogene. The CDR3 runs to 18 residues.